This T cell receptor beta chain is from a study of T cell responses to AZD1222 COVID-19 vaccine. Per the germline V gene, CDR1 is SGHRS and CDR2 is YFSETQ. The CDR3 consists of 17 residues. With 0 bases clipped from V and 5 bases from J, the junction kept 12 bases outside the gene matches. General study results and limits: CD4 TCRs associated with vaccination spanned spike, dominating at 160-218 and 743-854.

The table came from immunoSEQ multiplex PCR; TCRdb's copy has only in-frame clones and leaves some out. The profile covers tens of thousands of clones, with under 90% appearing a single time and roughly 1.3% taken by the ten largest. Comment on this clone: Its antigen is currently unknown.

The chain joins TRBV5-1 to TRBJ2-3, with 7 bases matching TRBD2. The sequence was obtained from an adult who received the AZD1222 COVID-19 vaccine. This specimen consisted of peripheral blood, obtained 28 days after the second AZD1222 dose. The CDR3 DNA is TGCGCCAGCAGCTTGGCCGCGGCGGGAGTAAGGCAAGATACGCAGTATTTT. Its protein product is CASSLAAAGVRQDTQYF.